Listed below are T cell receptor beta chains from one sample, sequenced in a study of cytomegalovirus exposure and HLA in healthy donors. Method: immunoSEQ multiplex PCR; TCRdb's copy keeps in-frame clones and lacks some. The sample holds around 67,000 clones, roughly 66% seen once. Sequences were obtained from PBMCs. The receptors were sampled from a woman between 50 and 59 years old in good health and CMV-seronegative. Each CDR3 is given with its conserved first and last residue. The D gene is left open where the match is weak. The listing skips clone size in some rows; elsewhere it reads once, few, many or a size class.

d_call,v_call,clone_size,j_call,cdr3_aa,cdr3_nt
TRBD2,TRBV5-1,NA,TRBJ2-1,CASSLMRLAVYNEQFF,TGCGCCAGCAGCTTGATGCGACTAGCGGTCTACAATGAGCAGTTCTTC
TRBD1,TRBV6-5,NA,TRBJ1-5,CASSYTTGSNQPQHF,TGTGCCAGCAGTTACACGACAGGGAGCAATCAGCCCCAGCATTTT
TRBD1,TRBV6-5,few,TRBJ1-3,CASRNGQGRGNTIYF,TGTGCCAGCAGAAACGGACAGGGACGGGGAAACACCATATATTTT
NA,TRBV30,NA,TRBJ1-1,CAWNRGGGDTEAFF,TGTGCCTGGAATCGAGGGGGAGGGGACACTGAAGCTTTCTTT
NA,TRBV10-2,NA,TRBJ1-1,CASSDREPTEAFF,TGCGCCAGCAGTGATAGGGAGCCCACTGAAGCTTTCTTT
NA,TRBV5-1,few,TRBJ2-7,CASSPGTPTGEQYF,TGCGCCAGCAGCCCCGGGACTCCCACGGGGGAGCAGTACTTC
NA,TRBV4-3,NA,TRBJ2-1,CASSQKGGDSYNEQFF,TGCGCCAGCAGCCAAAAAGGGGGGGACTCCTACAATGAGCAGTTCTTC
NA,TRBV5-4,NA,TRBJ2-1,CASSSASERANEQFF,TGTGCCAGCAGCAGCGCTAGCGAGAGAGCCAATGAGCAGTTCTTC
NA,TRBV4-3,few,TRBJ1-5,CASSPRVSGDQPQHF,TGCGCCAGCAGCCCCCGAGTGTCCGGGGATCAGCCCCAGCATTTT
NA,TRBV5-4,NA,TRBJ1-1,CASSLAVGNTEAFF,TGTGCCAGCAGCTTGGCCGTCGGGAACACTGAAGCTTTCTTT
TRBD1,TRBV19,NA,TRBJ1-5,CASSYEGQVLRSNQPQHF,TGTGCCAGTAGCTACGAGGGACAGGTATTAAGGAGCAATCAGCCCCAGCATTTT
TRBD2,TRBV5-6,NA,TRBJ2-7,CASSLSGSSYEQYF,TGTGCCAGCAGCTTGAGCGGGAGCTCCTACGAGCAGTACTTC
TRBD2,TRBV7-7,NA,TRBJ2-3,CASSLTSRNTDTQYF,TGTGCTAGCAGCTTGACTAGCAGGAACACAGATACGCAGTATTTT
NA,TRBV27,NA,TRBJ1-2,CASSRFGGGQPGGYTF,TGTGCCAGCAGCCGGTTCGGCGGGGGGCAACCGGGTGGCTACACCTTC
NA,TRBV27,NA,TRBJ2-7,CASSSPLEQYF,TGTGCCAGCAGTAGCCCGCTCGAGCAGTACTTC
NA,TRBV7-2,NA,TRBJ1-2,CASSLIRVDYGYTF,TGTGCCAGCAGCTTAATCAGGGTGGACTATGGCTACACCTTC
TRBD2,TRBV4-1,few,TRBJ2-3,CASSQDPTGRVTDTQYF,TGCGCCAGCAGCCAAGATCCAACCGGGAGGGTCACAGATACGCAGTATTTT
TRBD2,TRBV28,NA,TRBJ2-3,CASSPIIAGGPRDTDTQYF,TGTGCCAGCAGTCCCATAATAGCGGGAGGGCCTCGTGACACAGATACGCAGTATTTT
NA,TRBV27,NA,TRBJ1-5,CASSRATAFNQPQHF,TGTGCCAGCAGCCGCGCGACAGCCTTCAATCAGCCCCAGCATTTT